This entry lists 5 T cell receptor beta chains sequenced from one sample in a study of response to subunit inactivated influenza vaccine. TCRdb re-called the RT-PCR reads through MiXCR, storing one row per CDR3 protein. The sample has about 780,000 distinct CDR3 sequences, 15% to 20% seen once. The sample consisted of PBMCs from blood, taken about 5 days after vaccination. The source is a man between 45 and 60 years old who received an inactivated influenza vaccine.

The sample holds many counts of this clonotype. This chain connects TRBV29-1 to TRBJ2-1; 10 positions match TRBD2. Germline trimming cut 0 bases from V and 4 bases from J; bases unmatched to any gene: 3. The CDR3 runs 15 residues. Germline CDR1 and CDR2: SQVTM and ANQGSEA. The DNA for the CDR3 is TGCAGCGTTGAAGATCAACTAGCGGGATACAATGAGCAGTTCTTC. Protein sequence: CSVEDQLAGYNEQFF.

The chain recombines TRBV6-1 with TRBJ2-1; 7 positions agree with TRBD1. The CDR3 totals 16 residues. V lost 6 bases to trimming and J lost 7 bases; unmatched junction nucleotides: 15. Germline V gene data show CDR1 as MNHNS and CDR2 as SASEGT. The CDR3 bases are TGTGCCAGCAGGTGGTGGGGTAGACAGGGCAAAAATGAGCAGTTCTTC. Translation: CASRWWGRQGKNEQFF.

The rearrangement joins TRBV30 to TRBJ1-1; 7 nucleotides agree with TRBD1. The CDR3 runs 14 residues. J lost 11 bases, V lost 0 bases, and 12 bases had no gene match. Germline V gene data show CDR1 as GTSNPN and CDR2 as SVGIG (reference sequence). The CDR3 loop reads CAWSVRKGAWRAFF. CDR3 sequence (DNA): TGTGCCTGGAGTGTACGGAAGGGGGCTTGGAGGGCTTTCTTT.

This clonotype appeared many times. The CDR3 DNA sequence: TGTGCCAGCAGTTACCCGACTAGCGGGGATCCTTTGGTCTGGGAGCAGTACTTC. Translating it yields CASSYPTSGDPLVWEQYF. V gene TRBV6-5 combines with J gene TRBJ2-7; 11 nucleotides align to TRBD2. Germline lookup yields CDR1 MNHEY and CDR2 SVGAGI. This CDR3 has 18 residues. With 2 bases clipped from V and 7 bases from J, the junction kept 16 bases outside the gene matches.

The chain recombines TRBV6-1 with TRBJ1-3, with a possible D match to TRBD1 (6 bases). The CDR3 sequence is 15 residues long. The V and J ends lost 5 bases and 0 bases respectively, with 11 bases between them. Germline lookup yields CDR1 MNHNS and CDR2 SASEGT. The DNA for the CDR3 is TGTGCCAGCAGTACAACAGGGAGCTCTGGAAACACCATATATTTT. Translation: CASSTTGSSGNTIYF.